This T cell receptor (beta chain) originates from a study of OX40 agonist ivuxolimab in advanced cancers. Study information: Prior therapy, whether anti-PD-1, anti-PD-L1 or anti-CTLA-4, was allowed, and less than 45% had some.

Repertoires were generated with immunoSEQ multiplex PCR, while TCRdb's copy carries only in-frame clones and drops some. Of about 44,000 clones listed, 70% to 90% were seen once; the top ten hold about 0.37%. The CDR3 contains 15 residues. Trimming shortened V by 6 bases and J by 9 bases, and 18 bases separated the two germline ends. The germline V gene encodes CDR1 SGHVS and CDR2 FQNEAQ. This specimen was CD4+ or CD8+ T cells sorted from blood, taken in a trial of the OX40 agonist ivuxolimab. This receptor was taken from an adult with an advanced solid tumor such as melanoma, head and neck, liver or kidney cancer. V usage is TRBV7-8 and J usage is TRBJ1-6; D not resolved. The CDR3 region has the DNA TGTGCCAGCAGTCCCGTAGGTAGTATGGGTTCACCCCTCCACTTT. It codes for CASSPVGSMGSPLHF.